There are many counts of the clone carrying this T cell receptor (beta chain). No antigen is known for it. One entry per CDR3 protein, called by TCRdb with MiXCR from the 5' RACE reads. The table records some 10,000 distinct CDR3 sequences, roughly 17% of them present only once. CDR1 SGHVS and CDR2 FQNEAQ come from the germline V gene. The CDR3 spans 18 residues. V was trimmed by 2 bases and J by 7 bases, leaving 24 bases between them. Findings of the study overall: Tumor memory CD4+ T cell TCR gene usage clustered with blood and lymph node memory CD4+ cells and lymph node naive CD4+ cells. Tumor-infiltrating Treg TCR alpha and beta sequences overlapped most with tumor naive CD4+ T cells, then blood naive.

The sorted Tregs were CD4+CD25+CD127-/low cells. The J gene is TRBJ2-1, the V gene TRBV7-8, with D perhaps matching TRBD2 (5 bases). Sequencing used Tregs sorted from a lymph node. This clonotype originated in a female donor with breast cancer. CDR3 coding DNA: TGTGCCAGCAGCTTATTTATTCTCCCACTAGGAGGTGAAAATGAGCAGTTCTTC. This gives the protein CASSLFILPLGGENEQFF.